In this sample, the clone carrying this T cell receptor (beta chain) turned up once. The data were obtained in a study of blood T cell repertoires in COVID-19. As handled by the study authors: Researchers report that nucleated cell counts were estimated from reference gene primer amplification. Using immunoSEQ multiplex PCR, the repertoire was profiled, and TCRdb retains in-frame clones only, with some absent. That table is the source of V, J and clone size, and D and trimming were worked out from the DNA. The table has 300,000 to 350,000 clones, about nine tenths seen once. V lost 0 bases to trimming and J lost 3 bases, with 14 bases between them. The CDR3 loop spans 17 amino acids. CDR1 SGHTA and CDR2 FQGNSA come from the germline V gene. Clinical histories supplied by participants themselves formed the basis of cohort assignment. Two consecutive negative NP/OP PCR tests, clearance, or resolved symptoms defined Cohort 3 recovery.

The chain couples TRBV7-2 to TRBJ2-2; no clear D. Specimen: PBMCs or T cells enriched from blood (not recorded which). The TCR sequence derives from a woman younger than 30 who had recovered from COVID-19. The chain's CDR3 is CASSLANLVRDTGELFF. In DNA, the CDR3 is TGTGCCAGCAGCTTAGCGAATTTGGTTCGCGACACCGGGGAGCTGTTTTTT. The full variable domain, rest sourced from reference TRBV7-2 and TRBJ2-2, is GAGVSQSPSNKVTEKGKDVELRCDPISGHTALYWYRQSLGQGLEFLIYFQGNSAPDKSGLPSDRFSAERTGGSVSTLTIQRTQQEDSAVYLCASSLANLVRDTGELFFGEGSRLTVL.